This is a list of T cell receptor beta chains from one sample in a study of identifying expanded T cells in peripheral blood. TCRdb keeps only in-frame clones here, not all; method: immunoSEQ multiplex PCR. This sample has 70,000 to 100,000 clones; more than 75% occur once, and the top ten carry roughly 19%. The sequencing sample was made of blood. Every receptor here comes from a person aged 18 to 75 in good health. CDR3s include the opening cysteine and the closing phenylalanine or tryptophan. A D gene is named only where the DNA matches it firmly. Some rows mark clone size as missing; the rest say once, few, many or name a class of expanded clone.

- | TRBJ2-2 | TRBV5-1 | - | CASSRTGELFF | TGCGCCAGCAGCCGTACCGGGGAGCTGTTTTTT
- | TRBJ2-7 | TRBV19 | - | CASGGSYEQYF | TGTGCCAGTGGTGGGTCCTACGAGCAGTACTTC
- | TRBJ2-7 | TRBV7-8 | - | CASSPSWGAHEQYF | TGTGCCAGCAGCCCCTCGTGGGGGGCCCACGAGCAGTACTTC
- | TRBJ1-6 | TRBV11-2 | - | CASSLWDVNSPLHF | TGTGCCAGCAGCTTATGGGACGTGAATTCACCCCTCCACTTT
TRBD2 | TRBJ2-2 | TRBV29-1 | - | CSGQRGGAGELFF | TGCAGCGGGCAGCGGGGGGGTGCCGGGGAGCTGTTTTTT
- | TRBJ1-6 | TRBV27 | few | CASSLGGLSNSPLHF | TGTGCCAGCAGTTTGGGGGGGCTCAGTAATTCACCCCTCCACTTT
TRBD1 | TRBJ1-2 | TRBV2 | - | CASTAGTGGGPPGYTF | TGTGCCAGCACCGCCGGGACAGGGGGCGGACCCCCTGGCTACACCTTC
TRBD2 | TRBJ2-7 | TRBV13 | - | CASSAGLGREQYF | TGTGCCAGCAGCGCTGGACTAGGTCGCGAGCAGTACTTC
TRBD1 | TRBJ2-2 | TRBV10-1 | - | CASIFLPGQTNTGELFF | TGCGCCAGCATTTTTCTACCGGGACAGACGAACACCGGGGAGCTGTTTTTT
- | TRBJ1-2 | TRBV28 | - | CASSSQTVIYGYTF | TGTGCCAGCAGTTCGCAGACAGTTATCTATGGCTACACCTTC
- | TRBJ2-4 | TRBV15 | - | CATSRDPGPNIQYF | TGTGCCACCAGCAGAGATCCGGGACCCAACATTCAGTACTTC
TRBD1 | TRBJ1-1 | TRBV5-1 | - | CASSLGTANTEAFF | TGCGCCAGCAGCCTAGGGACAGCGAACACTGAAGCTTTCTTT
TRBD2 | TRBJ2-1 | TRBV6-4 | - | CASSPTGTSGEFF | TGTGCCAGCAGCCCTACCGGCACTAGCGGGGAGTTCTTC
TRBD2 | TRBJ2-2 | TRBV6-1 | many | CASSEARGAGELFF | TGTGCCAGCAGTGAAGCGCGGGGGGCCGGGGAGCTGTTTTTT
- | TRBJ1-1 | TRBV18 | - | CASSSIGGRMNTEAFF | TGTGCCAGCTCATCGATAGGGGGACGGATGAACACTGAAGCTTTCTTT
- | TRBJ2-7 | TRBV9 | - | CASSVEGGGFYEQYF | TGTGCCAGCAGCGTAGAAGGCGGGGGCTTCTACGAGCAGTACTTC
- | TRBJ2-2 | TRBV4-3 | - | CASSQGLYTGELFF | TGCGCCAGCAGCCAAGGACTGTACACCGGGGAGCTGTTTTTT
- | TRBJ1-2 | TRBV5-6 | - | CASSLGGASTHYGYTF | TGTGCCAGCAGCTTGGGAGGGGCCAGCACCCACTATGGCTACACCTTC
- | TRBJ2-5 | TRBV27 | - | CASSLGTFRGTQYF | TGTGCCAGCAGTCTGGGGACGTTTCGAGGGACCCAGTACTTC
TRBD2 | TRBJ2-5 | TRBV9 | - | CASSDVAGGETQYF | TGTGCCAGCAGCGATGTAGCGGGGGGAGAGACCCAGTACTTC
- | TRBJ1-1 | TRBV2 | - | CANGLGAEAFF | TGTGCCAATGGCCTGGGCGCTGAAGCTTTCTTT
- | TRBJ1-6 | TRBV6-1 | - | CASSEYSRNSPLHF | TGTGCCAGCAGTGAATACAGTCGAAATTCACCCCTCCACTTT